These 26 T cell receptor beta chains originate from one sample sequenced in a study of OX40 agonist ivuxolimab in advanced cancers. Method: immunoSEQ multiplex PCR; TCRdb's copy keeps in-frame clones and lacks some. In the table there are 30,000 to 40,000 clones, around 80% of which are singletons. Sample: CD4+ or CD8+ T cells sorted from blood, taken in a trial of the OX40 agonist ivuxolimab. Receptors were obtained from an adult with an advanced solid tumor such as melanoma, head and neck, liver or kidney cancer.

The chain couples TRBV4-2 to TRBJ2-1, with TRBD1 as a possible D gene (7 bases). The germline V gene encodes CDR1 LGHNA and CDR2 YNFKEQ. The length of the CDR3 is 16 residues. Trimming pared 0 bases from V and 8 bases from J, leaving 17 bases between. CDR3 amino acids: CASSQDETGRTYEQFF. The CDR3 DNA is TGTGCCAGCAGCCAAGATGAGACAGGGAGGACCTATGAGCAGTTCTTC.

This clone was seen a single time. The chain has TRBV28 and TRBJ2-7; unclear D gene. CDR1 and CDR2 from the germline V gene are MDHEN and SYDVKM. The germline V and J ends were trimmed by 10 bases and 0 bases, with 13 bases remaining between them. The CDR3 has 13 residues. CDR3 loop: CATTNINSYEQYF. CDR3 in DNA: TGTGCCACCACCAACATAAACTCCTACGAGCAGTACTTC.

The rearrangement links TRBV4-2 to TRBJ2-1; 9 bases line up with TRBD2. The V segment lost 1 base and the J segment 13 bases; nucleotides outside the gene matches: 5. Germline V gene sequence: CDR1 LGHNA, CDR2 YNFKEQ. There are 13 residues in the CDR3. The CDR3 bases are TGTGCCAGCAGCCAAGGTAGCGGGAGAGACCAGTTCTTC. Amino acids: CASSQGSGRDQFF.

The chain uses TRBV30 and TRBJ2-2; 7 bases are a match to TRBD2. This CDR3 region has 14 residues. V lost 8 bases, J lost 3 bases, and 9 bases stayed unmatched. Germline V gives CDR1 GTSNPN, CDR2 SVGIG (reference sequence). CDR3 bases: TGTGCCAGAAACAGCGGGATGGACACCGGGGAGCTGTTTTTT. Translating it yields CARNSGMDTGELFF.

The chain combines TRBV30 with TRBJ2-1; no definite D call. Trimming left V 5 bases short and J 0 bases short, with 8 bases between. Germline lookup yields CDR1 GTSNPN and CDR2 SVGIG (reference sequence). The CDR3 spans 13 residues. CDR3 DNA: TGTGCCTGGGGGTTCAGCTCCTACAATGAGCAGTTCTTC. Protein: CAWGFSSYNEQFF.

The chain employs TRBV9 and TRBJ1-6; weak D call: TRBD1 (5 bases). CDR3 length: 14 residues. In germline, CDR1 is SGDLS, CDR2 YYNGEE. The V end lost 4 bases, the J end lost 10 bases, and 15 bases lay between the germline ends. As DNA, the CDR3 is TGTGCCAGCAGCCGCGGGACGGGGAGATCACCCCTCCACTTT. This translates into CASSRGTGRSPLHF.

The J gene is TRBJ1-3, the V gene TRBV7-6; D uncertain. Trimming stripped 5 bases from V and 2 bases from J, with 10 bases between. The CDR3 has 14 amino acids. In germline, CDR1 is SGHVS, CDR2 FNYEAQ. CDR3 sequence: CASSAGKPGNTIYF. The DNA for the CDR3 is TGTGCCAGCAGCGCCGGGAAACCTGGAAACACCATATATTTT.

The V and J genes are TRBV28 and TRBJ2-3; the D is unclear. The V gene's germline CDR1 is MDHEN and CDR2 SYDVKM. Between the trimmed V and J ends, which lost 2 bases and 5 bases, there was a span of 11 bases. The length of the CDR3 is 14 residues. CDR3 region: CASSLAVGLDTQYF. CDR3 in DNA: TGTGCCAGCAGTTTAGCAGTGGGGTTAGATACGCAGTATTTT.

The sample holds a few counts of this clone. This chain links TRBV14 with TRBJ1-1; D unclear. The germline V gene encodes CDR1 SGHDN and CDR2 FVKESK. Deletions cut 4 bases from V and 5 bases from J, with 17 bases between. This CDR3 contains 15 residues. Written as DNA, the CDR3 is TGTGCCAGCAGCCCAAATTCCCGGCTGTCAACTGAAGCTTTCTTT. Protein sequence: CASSPNSRLSTEAFF.

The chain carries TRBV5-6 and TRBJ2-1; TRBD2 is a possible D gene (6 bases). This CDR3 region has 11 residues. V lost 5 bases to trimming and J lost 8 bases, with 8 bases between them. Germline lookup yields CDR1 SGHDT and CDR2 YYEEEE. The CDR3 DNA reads TGTGCCAGCAGGTCGGGAGATGAGCAGTTCTTC. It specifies CASRSGDEQFF.

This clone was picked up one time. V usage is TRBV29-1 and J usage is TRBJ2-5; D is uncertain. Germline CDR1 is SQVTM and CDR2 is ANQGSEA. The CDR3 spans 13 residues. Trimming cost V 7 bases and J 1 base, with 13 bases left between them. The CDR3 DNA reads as TGCAGCGCTTTAGGCGGCCCCCAAGAGACCCAGTACTTC. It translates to CSALGGPQETQYF.

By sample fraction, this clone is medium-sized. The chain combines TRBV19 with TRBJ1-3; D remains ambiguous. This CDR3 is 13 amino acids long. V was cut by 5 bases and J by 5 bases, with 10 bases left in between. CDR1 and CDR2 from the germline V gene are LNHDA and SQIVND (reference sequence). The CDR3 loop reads CASSGTSRNTIYF. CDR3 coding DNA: TGTGCCAGTAGTGGTACGTCCAGAAACACCATATATTTT.

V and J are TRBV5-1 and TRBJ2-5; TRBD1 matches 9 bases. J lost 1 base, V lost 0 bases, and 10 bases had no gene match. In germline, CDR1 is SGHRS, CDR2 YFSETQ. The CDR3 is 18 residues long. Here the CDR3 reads CASSLGRTQGAPQETQYF. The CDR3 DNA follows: TGCGCCAGCAGCTTGGGACGAACACAGGGGGCCCCCCAAGAGACCCAGTACTTC.

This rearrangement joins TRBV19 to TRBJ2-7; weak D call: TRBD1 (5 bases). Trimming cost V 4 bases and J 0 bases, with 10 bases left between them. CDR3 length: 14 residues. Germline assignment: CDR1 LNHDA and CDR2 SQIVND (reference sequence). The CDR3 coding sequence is TGTGCCAGTAGTAGACAGAGTAGCTCCTACGAGCAGTACTTC. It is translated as CASSRQSSSYEQYF.

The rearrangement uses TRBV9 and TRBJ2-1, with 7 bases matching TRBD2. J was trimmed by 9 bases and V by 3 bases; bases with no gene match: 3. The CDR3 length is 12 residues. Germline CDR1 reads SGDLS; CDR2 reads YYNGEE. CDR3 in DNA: TGTGCCAGCAGCGCGGGGAGGGGTGAGCAGTTCTTC. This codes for CASSAGRGEQFF. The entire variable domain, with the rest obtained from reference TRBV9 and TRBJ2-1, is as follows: DSGVTQTPKHLITATGQRVTLRCSPRSGDLSVYWYQQSLDQGLQFLIQYYNGEERAKGNILERFSAQQFPDLHSELNLSSLELGDSALYFCASSAGRGEQFFGPGTRLTVL.

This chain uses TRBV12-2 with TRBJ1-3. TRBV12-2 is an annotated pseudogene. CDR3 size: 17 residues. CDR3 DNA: TGTGCAAGTCGCTTAGCCCCTAGTGGACTCAAGGGGAACACCATATATTTT. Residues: CASRLAPSGLKGNTIYF.

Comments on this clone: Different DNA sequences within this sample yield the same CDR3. CDR3 in amino acids: CASSLASGRGETQYF. CDR3 nucleotide sequence: TGTGCCAGCAGCTTGGCTAGCGGGAGAGGAGAGACCCAGTACTTC. V and J are TRBV5-4 and TRBJ2-5; 10 bases line up with TRBD2. The CDR3 contains 15 residues. V was clipped by 0 bases and J by 4 bases; unmatched bases: 3. CDR1 and CDR2 from the germline V gene are SGHNT and YYREEE (reference sequence).

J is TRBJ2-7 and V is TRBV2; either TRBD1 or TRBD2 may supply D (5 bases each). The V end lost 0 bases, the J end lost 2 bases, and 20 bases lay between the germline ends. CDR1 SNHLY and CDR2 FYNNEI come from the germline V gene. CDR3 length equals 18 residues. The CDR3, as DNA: TGTGCCAGCAGTGAAGCGCCTCCGCCCGGGACCGCGGCCTACGAGCAGTACTTC. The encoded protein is CASSEAPPPGTAAYEQYF.

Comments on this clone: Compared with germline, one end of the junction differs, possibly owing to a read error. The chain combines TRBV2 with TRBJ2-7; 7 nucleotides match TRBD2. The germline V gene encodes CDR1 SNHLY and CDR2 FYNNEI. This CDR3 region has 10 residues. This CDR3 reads CRAPGGEQYF. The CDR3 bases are TGCCGGGCCCCGGGGGGCGAGCAGTACTTC.

The CDR3: CASRSVGGELFF. CDR3 bases: TGTGCCAGCAGATCGGTCGGCGGGGAGCTGTTTTTT. The gene calls are TRBV5-8 and TRBJ2-2; D remains ambiguous. Germline V lookup: CDR1 SGHTS, CDR2 YDEGEE. The CDR3 loop spans 12 amino acids. Trimming took 5 bases from V and 7 from J, leaving 9 bases between them.

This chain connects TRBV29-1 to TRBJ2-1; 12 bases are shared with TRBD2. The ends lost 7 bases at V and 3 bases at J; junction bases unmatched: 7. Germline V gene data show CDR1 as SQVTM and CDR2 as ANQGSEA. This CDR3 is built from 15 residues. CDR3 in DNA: TGCAGCGCTGGGACTAGCGGGCTAATCTACAATGAGCAGTTCTTC. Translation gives CSAGTSGLIYNEQFF.

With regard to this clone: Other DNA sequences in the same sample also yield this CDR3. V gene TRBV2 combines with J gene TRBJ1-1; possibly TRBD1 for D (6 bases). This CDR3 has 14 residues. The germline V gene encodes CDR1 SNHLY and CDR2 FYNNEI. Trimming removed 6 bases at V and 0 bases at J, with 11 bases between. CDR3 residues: CASSPGQLNTEAFF. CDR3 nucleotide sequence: TGTGCCAGCAGCCCCGGACAGTTGAACACTGAAGCTTTCTTT.

CDR3 DNA: TGTGCCAGCAGGGCGACAGGGGAAACCGGGGAGCTGTTTTTT. Protein sequence: CASRATGETGELFF. V gene TRBV6-5 combines with J gene TRBJ2-2; 8 bases are a match to TRBD1. J was trimmed by 5 bases and V by 6 bases; bases with no gene match: 5. CDR1 is MNHEY and CDR2 is SVGAGI in the germline V gene. The CDR3 contains 14 residues.

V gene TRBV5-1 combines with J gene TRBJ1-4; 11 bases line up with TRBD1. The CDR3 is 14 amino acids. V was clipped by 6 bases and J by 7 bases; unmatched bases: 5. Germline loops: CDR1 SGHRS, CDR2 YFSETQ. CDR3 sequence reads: CASNPGTGGEKLFF. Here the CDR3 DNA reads TGCGCCAGCAACCCCGGGACAGGGGGTGAAAAACTGTTTTTT. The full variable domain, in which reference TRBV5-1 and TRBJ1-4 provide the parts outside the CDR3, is KAGVTQTPRYLIKTRGQQVTLSCSPISGHRSVSWYQQTPGQGLQFLFEYFSETQRNKGNFPGRFSGRQFSNSRSEMNVSTLELGDSALYLCASNPGTGGEKLFFGSGTQLSVL.

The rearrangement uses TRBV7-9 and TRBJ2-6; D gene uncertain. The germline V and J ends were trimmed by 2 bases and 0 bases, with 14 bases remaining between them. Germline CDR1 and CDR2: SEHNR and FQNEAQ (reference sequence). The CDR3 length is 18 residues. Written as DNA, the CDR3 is TGTGCCAGCAGCTTAATAAGAGACGGTCCCTCTGGGGCCAACGTCCTGACTTTC. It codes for CASSLIRDGPSGANVLTF.

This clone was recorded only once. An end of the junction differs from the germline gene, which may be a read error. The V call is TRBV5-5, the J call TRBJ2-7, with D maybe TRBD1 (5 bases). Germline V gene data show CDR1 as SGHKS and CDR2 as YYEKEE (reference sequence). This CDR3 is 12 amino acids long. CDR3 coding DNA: TGTGCCAGCAGCGCGGAAGGGGCAGGGAAAGACTTC. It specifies CASSAEGAGKDF.